Below, 21 T cell receptor beta chains from the same sample are listed, as sequenced in a study of T cell repertoires in aging, cancer and after chemotherapy. Multiplex touch-down PCR with TRB-A/B primers amplified rearranged V-D-J TRB sequences. TCRdb called the multiplex PCR reads again in MiXCR, with one record for every CDR3 protein. Among 4,500 to 7,000 distinct CDR3 sequences listed, about two fifths were seen once. The template was genomic DNA from peripheral blood, not RNA. Sequenced input: blood. The receptors here all came from a human donor in good health.

The sample holds a few counts of this clonotype. The chain carries TRBV12-3 or TRBV12-4 and TRBJ2-5; D is possibly TRBD1 or TRBD2 (5 bases each). Trimming stripped 5 bases from V and 1 base from J, with 8 bases between. The CDR3 covers 13 residues. CDR3 amino acids: CASSRDPQETQYF. The DNA of the CDR3 is TGTGCCAGCAGTAGGGACCCCCAAGAGACCCAGTACTTC.

The rearrangement links TRBV20-1 to TRBJ2-1; TRBD2 agrees at 11 bases. The CDR3 spans 15 residues. Germline lookup yields CDR1 DFQATT and CDR2 SNEGSKA (reference sequence). The V segment lost 3 bases and the J segment 8 bases; nucleotides outside the gene matches: 9. The CDR3, as DNA: TGCAGTGCTAGCAAAGGTAGCGGGGGGGCTGATGAGCAGTTCTTC. Its translation is CSASKGSGGADEQFF.

The chain uses TRBV20-1 and TRBJ2-7; D gene ambiguous. Germline CDR1 reads DFQATT; CDR2 reads SNEGSKA (reference sequence). This CDR3 comprises 13 residues. Trimming stripped 3 bases from V and 5 bases from J, with 14 bases between. The CDR3 nucleotides are TGCAGTGCTAGTTTTTCCCCACGGGACGAGCAGTACTTC. It is translated as CSASFSPRDEQYF.

J is TRBJ2-7 and V is TRBV6-5, with D unresolved. The CDR3 contains 12 residues. Deletions cut 5 bases from V and 5 bases from J, with 10 bases between. Germline-derived CDR1 and CDR2 are MNHEY and SVGAGI. CDR3 in amino acids: CASSEGWDEQYF. The CDR3, as DNA: TGTGCCAGCAGTGAAGGGTGGGACGAGCAGTACTTC.

This rearrangement joins TRBV6-5 to TRBJ2-5; 11 nucleotides match TRBD2. Per the germline V gene, CDR1 is MNHEY and CDR2 is SVGAGI. This CDR3 contains 12 residues. The V segment lost 5 bases and the J segment 13 bases; nucleotides outside the gene matches: 6. CDR3 DNA: TGTGCCAGCAGTGTAGCGGGGGGGCCCTGGTACTTC. Translating gives CASSVAGGPWYF.

This clonotype was observed once. This chain connects TRBV12-3 or TRBV12-4 to TRBJ2-3; 7 bases agree with TRBD2. With 10 bases clipped from V and 2 bases from J, the junction kept 15 bases outside the gene matches. The CDR3 totals 16 residues. The CDR3 DNA follows: TGTGCCATCGGAAGCGGGGACGTATACCTCACAGATACGCAGTATTTT. Translating it yields CAIGSGDVYLTDTQYF.

In this sample, this clonotype is medium-sized (0.01 to 0.1%). The V and J genes are TRBV29-1 and TRBJ2-7; D might be TRBD2 (6 bases). The CDR3 runs to 13 residues. Germline V gives CDR1 SQVTM, CDR2 ANQGSEA. Trimming took off 4 bases at V and 0 bases at J, with 10 bases between the two ends. The CDR3 nucleotides read TGCAGCGTTGTGGGACTGTACTCCTACGAGCAGTACTTC. Protein sequence: CSVVGLYSYEQYF.

This clonotype is large in the sample. The chain couples TRBV6-5 to TRBJ2-7, with D hard to call. Trimming stripped 7 bases from V and 3 bases from J, with 10 bases between. Germline CDR1 is MNHEY and CDR2 is SVGAGI. The CDR3 consists of 12 residues. This CDR3 is CASTLLNYEQYF. The CDR3 DNA is TGTGCCAGCACCCTGTTGAACTACGAGCAGTACTTC.

CDR3 in amino acids: CAGKVAGDSYEQYF. The CDR3 region has the DNA TGTGCTGGGAAGGTGGCAGGGGACTCCTACGAGCAGTACTTC. V usage is TRBV30 and J usage is TRBJ2-7, with a weak D call TRBD1 (6 bases). This CDR3 has 14 residues. Per the germline V gene, CDR1 is GTSNPN and CDR2 is SVGIG (reference sequence).

The gene calls are TRBV30 and TRBJ1-2; maybe TRBD1 (5 bases). This CDR3 has 11 amino acids. V gave up 4 bases and J gave up 12 bases, with 15 bases separating them. Germline V CDR1 and CDR2: GTSNPN, SVGIG (reference sequence). CDR3 sequence reads: CAWTAMGGDTF. DNA of the CDR3: TGTGCCTGGACTGCCATGGGGGGAGACACCTTC.

The genes are TRBV10-3 and TRBJ2-3, with a tentative D call TRBD1 (6 bases). The V end lost 10 bases, the J end lost 2 bases, and 22 bases lay between the germline ends. The CDR3 covers 16 residues. Germline CDR1 and CDR2: ENHRY and SYGVKD. CDR3 residues: CASSTQPGHLTDTQYF. CDR3 DNA: TGTGCCAGTAGTACCCAACCGGGACACCTCACAGATACGCAGTATTTT.

This clonotype was observed a handful of times. The rearrangement uses TRBV6-2 or TRBV6-3 and TRBJ2-4; D gene ambiguous. Looked up from germline, CDR1 is MNHEY and CDR2 is SVGEGT. V shed 0 bases and J shed 9 bases, with 18 bases lying between them. This CDR3 has 16 amino acids. DNA of the CDR3: TGTGCCAGCAGTTACTCGGCGGAAGGCCCCCAGACCATTCAGTACTTC. Encoded protein: CASSYSAEGPQTIQYF.

The chain combines TRBV29-1 with TRBJ2-7, with D possibly TRBD2 on 6 matching bases. Trimming took off 0 bases at V and 0 bases at J, with 12 bases between the two ends. The CDR3 contains 15 residues. Germline loops: CDR1 SQVTM, CDR2 ANQGSEA. The CDR3, as DNA: TGCAGCGTTGAAGACTGGACCGGGAGCTCCTACGAGCAGTACTTC. Amino acids: CSVEDWTGSSYEQYF.

J is TRBJ2-3 and V is TRBV6-4; 7 bases are shared with TRBD2. Germline CDR1 is MRHNA and CDR2 is SNTAGT. V dropped 0 bases and J dropped 6; count of bases not matched to a gene: 12. The CDR3 has 17 amino acids. The CDR3 nucleotides read TGTGCCAGCAGTGACTCAACCCCCCAGGGAGGGAGGGATACGCAGTATTTT. As protein: CASSDSTPQGGRDTQYF.

V gene TRBV19 combines with J gene TRBJ2-1; maybe TRBD2 (5 bases). V was trimmed by 3 bases and J by 3 bases, leaving 12 bases between them. The CDR3 is 15 residues long. Germline V gene lookup returns CDR1 LNHDA and CDR2 SQIVND (reference sequence). CDR3 loop: CASSIGGFVYNEQFF. The CDR3 nucleotides read TGTGCCAGTAGTATTGGAGGTTTCGTCTACAATGAGCAGTTCTTC. Full variable domain (missing parts from reference TRBV19 and TRBJ2-1): DGGITQSPKYLFRKEGQNVTLSCEQNLNHDAMYWYRQDPGQGLRLIYYSQIVNDFQKGDIAEGYSVSREKKESFPLTVTSAQKNPTAFYLCASSIGGFVYNEQFFGPGTRLTVL.

This chain links TRBV5-4 with TRBJ1-3; no definite D call. The V and J ends lost 4 bases and 4 bases respectively, with 12 bases between them. The CDR3 extends over 14 amino acids. Germline loops: CDR1 SGHNT, CDR2 YYREEE (reference sequence). The CDR3 nucleotides read TGTGCCAGCAGCCCTAACGGGTTCGGAAACACCATATATTTT. Translating gives CASSPNGFGNTIYF.

A note on this clonotype: The junction departs from germline at one end; a sequencing error may be responsible. The V gene is TRBV6-1, the J gene TRBJ2-3, with 7 bases matching TRBD2. Germline loops: CDR1 MNHNS, CDR2 SASEGT. The CDR3 is made up of 17 amino acids. The CDR3 protein is CVSSGGVGGGSTDTQYF. The CDR3 DNA reads as TGTGTCAGCAGTGGAGGAGTCGGCGGGGGTAGCACAGATACGCAGTATTTT.

The V gene is TRBV5-4, the J gene TRBJ2-2; D call uncertain. V lost 0 bases, J lost 1 base, and 10 bases lay in between. There are 16 residues in the CDR3. Germline-derived CDR1 and CDR2 are SGHNT and YYREEE (reference sequence). Here the CDR3 reads CASSLAPGLNTGELFF. The DNA of the CDR3 is TGTGCCAGCAGCTTGGCCCCCGGGCTGAACACCGGGGAGCTGTTTTTT.

This sequence joins TRBV24-1 and TRBJ2-3; 14 bases line up with TRBD2. Germline V gene lookup returns CDR1 KGHDR and CDR2 SFDVKD. CDR3 length: 17 residues. Trimming took 3 bases from V and 4 from J; bases not matched to a gene: 5. The CDR3 DNA reads TGTGCCACCAGTGATCTACCGACTAGCGGGGGGGCAGATACGCAGTATTTT. This translates into CATSDLPTSGGADTQYF.

This clonotype showed up just once. The chain joins TRBV4-3 to TRBJ2-1; D possibly matches TRBD1 or TRBD2 (6 bases each). The V end lost 3 bases, the J end lost 9 bases, and 15 bases lay between the germline ends. Germline CDR1 LGHNA, CDR2 YSLEER. The CDR3 is 14 residues long. CDR3 in amino acids: CASSHTTGAGEQFF. The CDR3 DNA follows: TGCGCCAGCAGCCATACTACGGGGGCAGGTGAGCAGTTCTTC.

This clonotype is medium-sized by share. This chain links TRBV29-1 with TRBJ2-3; 7 positions agree with TRBD2. The J segment lost 5 bases and the V segment lost 5 bases, leaving 7 bases of the junction unmatched. Germline lookup yields CDR1 SQVTM and CDR2 ANQGSEA. This CDR3 has 13 amino acids. CDR3 amino acids: CSVSGLERDTQYF. The CDR3 DNA reads as TGCAGCGTTTCAGGACTAGAAAGAGATACGCAGTATTTT.